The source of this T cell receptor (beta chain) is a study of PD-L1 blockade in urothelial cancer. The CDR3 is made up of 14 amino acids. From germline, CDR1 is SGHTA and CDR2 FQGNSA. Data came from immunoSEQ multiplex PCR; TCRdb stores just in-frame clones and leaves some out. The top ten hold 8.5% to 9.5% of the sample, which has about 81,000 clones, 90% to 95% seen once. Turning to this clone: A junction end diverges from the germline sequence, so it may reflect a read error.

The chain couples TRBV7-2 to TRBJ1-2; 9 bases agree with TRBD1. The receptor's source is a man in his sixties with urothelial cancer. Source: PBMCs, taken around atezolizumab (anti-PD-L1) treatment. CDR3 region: CASSLPGQGYSYTF. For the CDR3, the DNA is TGTGCCAGCAGCCTCCCGGGACAGGGCTATAGCTACACCTTC.